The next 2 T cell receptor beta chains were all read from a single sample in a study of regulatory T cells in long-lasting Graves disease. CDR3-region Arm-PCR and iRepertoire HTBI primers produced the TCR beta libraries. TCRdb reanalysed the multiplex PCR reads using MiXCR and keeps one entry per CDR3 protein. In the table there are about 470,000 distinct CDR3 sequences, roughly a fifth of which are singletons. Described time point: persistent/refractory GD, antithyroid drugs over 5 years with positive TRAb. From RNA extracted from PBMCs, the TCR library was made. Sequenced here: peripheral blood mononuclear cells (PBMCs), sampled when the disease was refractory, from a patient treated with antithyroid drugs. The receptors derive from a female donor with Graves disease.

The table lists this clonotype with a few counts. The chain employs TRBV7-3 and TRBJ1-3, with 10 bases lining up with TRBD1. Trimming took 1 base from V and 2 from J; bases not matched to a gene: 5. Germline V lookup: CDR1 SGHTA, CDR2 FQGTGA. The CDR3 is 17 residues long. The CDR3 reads CASSLRRDRGAGNTIYF. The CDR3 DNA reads TGTGCCAGCAGCTTAAGGAGGGACAGGGGTGCTGGAAACACCATATATTTT.

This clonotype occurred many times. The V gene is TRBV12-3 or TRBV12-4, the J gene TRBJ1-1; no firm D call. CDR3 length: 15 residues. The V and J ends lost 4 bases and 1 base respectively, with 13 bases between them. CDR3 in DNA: TGTGCCAGCAGTTCCCGTGTAGCTGGGAACACTGAAGCTTTCTTT. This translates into CASSSRVAGNTEAFF.